These 23 T cell receptor beta chains share one sample of origin, sequenced in a study of cytomegalovirus exposure and HLA in healthy donors. PCR employed 60 Vbeta and 13 Jbeta primers. TCRdb's copy holds only in-frame clones and misses some; the assay was immunoSEQ multiplex PCR. This sample carries 200,000 or so clones, 80% to 85% of them seen once, and the ten largest clones take 6% to 8%. Sequencing was done on a sample of PBMCs. Receptors originate from a woman aged 45 to 65 in good health and CMV-seropositive.

This chain links TRBV5-1 with TRBJ2-7, with 9 bases lining up with TRBD1. The V segment lost 6 bases and the J segment 4 bases; nucleotides outside the gene matches: 8. The CDR3 has 14 residues. Germline CDR1 and CDR2: SGHRS and YFSETQ. CDR3 protein: CASNPGTGIYEQYF. For the CDR3, the DNA is TGCGCCAGCAACCCCGGGACAGGGATTTACGAGCAGTACTTC.

This clone was detected once. This sequence joins TRBV10-2 and TRBJ2-1; D might be TRBD2 (5 bases). The CDR3 totals 10 residues. The germline gives CDR1 WSHSY, CDR2 SAAADI. V shed 10 bases and J shed 5 bases, with 6 bases lying between them. CDR3 DNA sequence: TGCGCCACCGGGGACAATGAGCAGTTCTTC. Its protein is CATGDNEQFF.

This chain connects TRBV7-9 to TRBJ2-3; 11 bases map to TRBD1. The CDR3 is 17 amino acids. Germline lookup yields CDR1 SEHNR and CDR2 FQNEAQ (reference sequence). V shed 3 bases, J shed 3 bases, and the junction held 8 bases outside the gene matches. Here the CDR3 DNA reads TGTGCCAGCAGCTTCCCCCGGGGACAGGGGGGTACAGATACGCAGTATTTT. This gives the protein CASSFPRGQGGTDTQYF. Full variable domain (missing parts from reference TRBV7-9 and TRBJ2-3): DTGVSQNPRHKITKRGQNVTFRCDPISEHNRLYWYRQTLGQGPEFLTYFQNEAQLEKSRLLSDRFSAERPKGSFSTLEIQRTEQGDSAMYLCASSFPRGQGGTDTQYFGPGTRLTVL.

This chain joins TRBV2 and TRBJ2-4; D perhaps matches TRBD1 (8 bases). Germline assignment: CDR1 SNHLY and CDR2 FYNNEI. V dropped 6 bases and J dropped 3 bases, with 15 bases sitting between them. The CDR3 runs 15 residues. Here the CDR3 DNA reads TGTGCCAGCAGCTTACAGGGGGGGAGCAAAAACATTCAGTACTTC. Residues: CASSLQGGSKNIQYF.

The chain combines TRBV5-1 with TRBJ1-1; weak D call: TRBD1 (6 bases). Germline CDR1 reads SGHRS; CDR2 reads YFSETQ. V lost 3 bases and J 0 bases, leaving 12 bases between the germline ends. The CDR3 covers 15 residues. The CDR3 is CASSSLQGMNTEAFF. The CDR3 region has the DNA TGCGCCAGCAGCTCGCTACAGGGTATGAACACTGAAGCTTTCTTT. The full variable domain, completed using reference TRBV5-1 and TRBJ1-1, is KAGVTQTPRYLIKTRGQQVTLSCSPISGHRSVSWYQQTPGQGLQFLFEYFSETQRNKGNFPGRFSGRQFSNSRSEMNVSTLELGDSALYLCASSSLQGMNTEAFFGQGTRLTVV.

J is TRBJ2-7 and V is TRBV7-8; the match to TRBD2 covers 7 bases. There are 20 residues in the CDR3. Germline V lookup: CDR1 SGHVS, CDR2 FQNEAQ. V trimming: 4 bases; J trimming: 3 bases; junction bases outside the gene matches: 24. CDR3 sequence (DNA): TGTGCCAGCAGCTCCCAGGTTGGAGGTGTAGTGGGCGGGAGAATCTACGAGCAGTACTTC. It is translated as CASSSQVGGVVGGRIYEQYF.

This clone was recorded a few times. Other nucleotide sequences from this sample produce the same CDR3. The chain employs TRBV28 and TRBJ2-7; D unresolved. CDR3 length: 14 residues. The ends were cut back, 2 bases at V and 1 base at J, with 9 bases in the middle. The germline V gene has CDR1 MDHEN and CDR2 SYDVKM. The CDR3 DNA reads as TGTGCCAGCAGTTTAGGAAGGAGTTCCTACGAGCAGTACTTC. This translates into CASSLGRSSYEQYF. Complete variable domain (other parts from reference TRBV28 and TRBJ2-7): DVKVTQSSRYLVKRTGEKVFLECVQDMDHENMFWYRQDPGLGLRLIYFSYDVKMKEKGDIPEGYSVSREKKERFSLILESASTNQTSMYLCASSLGRSSYEQYFGPGTRLTVT.

The J gene is TRBJ2-4, the V gene TRBV2, with 8 bases matching TRBD1. Per the germline V gene, CDR1 is SNHLY and CDR2 is FYNNEI. V lost 5 bases and J lost 7; bases outside the gene matches: 10. This CDR3 comprises 15 residues. The CDR3 DNA follows: TGTGCCAGCAGTTTCTCAGGGGGCGCGATTAACATTCAGTACTTC. Protein product: CASSFSGGAINIQYF.

About this clone: At the DNA level, this CDR3 is encoded by other sequences in the same sample as well. V and J are TRBV18 and TRBJ1-2; D is undetermined. The CDR3 runs 13 residues. The V and J ends lost 3 bases and 2 bases respectively, with 7 bases between them. Germline assignment: CDR1 KGHSH and CDR2 LQKENI. In DNA form, the CDR3 reads TGTGCCAGCTCACCGGGAGTAAACTATGGCTACACCTTC. Translation: CASSPGVNYGYTF.

The chain has TRBV6-6 and TRBJ2-7; TRBD2 aligns across 7 bases. J lost 4 bases, V lost 6 bases, and 6 bases had no gene match. Germline V gives CDR1 MNHNY, CDR2 SVGAGI (reference sequence). This CDR3 is 13 amino acids long. The chain's CDR3 is CASSSTSRYEQYF. The CDR3 nucleotides are TGTGCCAGCAGCTCGACTAGCCGGTACGAGCAGTACTTC.

V usage is TRBV19 and J usage is TRBJ1-2, with D possibly being TRBD1 (6 bases). Germline V gene lookup returns CDR1 LNHDA and CDR2 SQIVND (reference sequence). This CDR3 has 16 residues. The germline V and J ends were trimmed by 0 bases and 4 bases, with 15 bases remaining between them. The CDR3 nucleotides are TGTGCCAGTAGTATAGACCGAGACAGGTTGACCTATGGCTACACCTTC. Its translation: CASSIDRDRLTYGYTF. Supplemented by reference TRBV19 and TRBJ1-2, the full variable domain reads DGGITQSPKYLFRKEGQNVTLSCEQNLNHDAMYWYRQDPGQGLRLIYYSQIVNDFQKGDIAEGYSVSREKKESFPLTVTSAQKNPTAFYLCASSIDRDRLTYGYTFGSGTRLTVV.

This clone came up a few times. This sequence joins TRBV27 and TRBJ2-5, with 9 bases identical to TRBD2. Germline assignment: CDR1 MNHEY and CDR2 SMNVEV (reference sequence). Trimming removed 1 base from V and 5 bases from J; junction bases left unmatched: 11. This CDR3 is 17 amino acids long. The CDR3 loop reads CASSLLGLAQRAETQYF. CDR3 nucleotide sequence: TGTGCCAGCAGTTTATTGGGACTAGCCCAGAGGGCGGAGACCCAGTACTTC.

The V call is TRBV19, the J call TRBJ1-5, with a possible D match to TRBD1 (6 bases). This CDR3 contains 16 residues. Looked up from germline, CDR1 is LNHDA and CDR2 is SQIVND (reference sequence). V was trimmed by 3 bases and J by 7 bases, leaving 19 bases between them. The CDR3 DNA reads TGTGCCAGTAGTATGACAGGTGCTAGGGGGGGGCAGCCCCAGCATTTT. Residues: CASSMTGARGGQPQHF.

The chain carries TRBV5-1 and TRBJ2-2; tentative D call: TRBD2 (5 bases). V was shortened by 5 bases and J by 4 bases, with 12 bases between the two germline ends. Looked up from germline, CDR1 is SGHRS and CDR2 is YFSETQ. The CDR3 spans 14 residues. The CDR3 region is CASREGLSTGELFF. The CDR3 DNA reads as TGCGCCAGCAGAGAGGGCTTGAGCACCGGGGAGCTGTTTTTT.

The chain joins TRBV5-4 to TRBJ2-1; 8 positions agree with TRBD1. V was pared by 3 bases and J by 8 bases, with 4 bases of the junction left unmatched. CDR3 length equals 13 residues. Germline V gene sequence: CDR1 SGHNT, CDR2 YYREEE (reference sequence). The CDR3 loop is CASSSQGAYEQFF. The CDR3 DNA is TGTGCCAGCAGCTCTCAGGGGGCCTATGAGCAGTTCTTC.

The J gene is TRBJ2-6, the V gene TRBV18, with D hard to call. CDR1 is KGHSH and CDR2 is LQKENI in the germline V gene. CDR3 length equals 18 residues. Trimming removed 4 bases at V and 0 bases at J, with 16 bases between. The CDR3 coding sequence is TGTGCCAGCTCACAATTTCAGCGATCGAGCTCTGGGGCCAACGTCCTGACTTTC. Translated, it gives CASSQFQRSSSGANVLTF.

Comment on this clone: Its ends do not fully match the called genes, so a read error is possible. V and J are TRBV7-7 and TRBJ2-7, with 7 positions matching TRBD1. Germline lookup yields CDR1 SSHAT and CDR2 FNYEAQ (reference sequence). This CDR3 has 15 amino acids. The CDR3 is CASSPSPTGKDEQYF. CDR3 in DNA: TGTGCTAGCAGCCCATCCCCGACAGGGAAGGACGAGCAGTACTTC. Using reference TRBV7-7 and TRBJ2-7 for the parts outside the CDR3, the full variable domain is GAGVSQSPRYKVTKRGQDVTLRCDPISSHATLYWYQQALGQGPEFLTYFNYEAQPDKSGLPSDRFSAERPEGSISTLTIQRTEQRDSAMYRCASSPSPTGKDEQYFGPGTRLTVT.

The genes are TRBV11-2 and TRBJ1-1; a possible D gene is TRBD1 (5 bases). Germline V lookup: CDR1 SGHAT, CDR2 FQNNGV. The CDR3 runs to 13 residues. Trimming removed 4 bases from V and 5 bases from J, with 11 bases in between. The CDR3 nucleotides are TGTGCCAGCAGCTCGCAGGGAGGAACTGAAGCTTTCTTT. Residues: CASSSQGGTEAFF.

The J gene is TRBJ2-2, the V gene TRBV7-6, with D perhaps TRBD2 (5 bases). CDR1 is SGHVS, CDR2 FNYEAQ, per germline. CDR3 size: 16 residues. Deletions cut 5 bases from V and 1 base from J, with 14 bases between. CDR3 region: CASSPLSGRNTGELFF. The DNA for the CDR3 is TGTGCCAGCAGCCCCTTGTCGGGGAGGAACACCGGGGAGCTGTTTTTT. Full variable domain (outside the CDR3, taken from reference TRBV7-6 and TRBJ2-2): GAGVSQSPRYKVTKRGQDVALRCDPISGHVSLYWYRQALGQGPEFLTYFNYEAQQDKSGLPNDRFSAERPEGSISTLTIQRTEQRDSAMYRCASSPLSGRNTGELFFGEGSRLTVL.

This sequence joins TRBV28 and TRBJ1-1, with 8 bases aligning to TRBD1. The CDR3 consists of 15 residues. Unmatched junction bases numbered 6, after V lost 5 bases and J lost 1 base. CDR1 MDHEN and CDR2 SYDVKM come from the germline V gene. DNA for the CDR3: TGTGCCAGCAGTGGGCAGGGGGCAGGGAACACTGAAGCTTTCTTT. This codes for CASSGQGAGNTEAFF.

Details on this clone: Other DNA sequences in the same sample also yield this CDR3. The chain carries TRBV18 and TRBJ1-1, with a tentative D call TRBD1 (5 bases). V lost 3 bases and J 1 base, leaving 9 bases between the germline ends. The CDR3 runs to 14 residues. Germline CDR1 KGHSH, CDR2 LQKENI. The CDR3 DNA reads TGTGCCAGCTCACCCGCAACAGGGAACACTGAAGCTTTCTTT. Translation gives CASSPATGNTEAFF.

The chain carries TRBV19 and TRBJ1-3; D remains ambiguous. CDR1 is LNHDA, CDR2 SQIVND, per germline (reference sequence). With 9 bases removed from V and 0 bases from J, the gap between germline ends came to 15 bases. The CDR3 spans 15 residues. The CDR3 DNA reads TGTGCCAGCACTCATAGAGGCGTCTCTGGAAACACCATATATTTT. Translating it yields CASTHRGVSGNTIYF.

The chain recombines TRBV6-6 with TRBJ1-1, with a possible D match to TRBD1 (6 bases). V dropped 6 bases and J dropped 0 bases, with 11 bases sitting between them. The V gene's germline CDR1 is MNHNY and CDR2 SVGAGI (reference sequence). The CDR3 runs to 14 residues. The CDR3 DNA reads TGTGCCAGCAGCCGAGGACAGATGAACACTGAAGCTTTCTTT. Translating it yields CASSRGQMNTEAFF.